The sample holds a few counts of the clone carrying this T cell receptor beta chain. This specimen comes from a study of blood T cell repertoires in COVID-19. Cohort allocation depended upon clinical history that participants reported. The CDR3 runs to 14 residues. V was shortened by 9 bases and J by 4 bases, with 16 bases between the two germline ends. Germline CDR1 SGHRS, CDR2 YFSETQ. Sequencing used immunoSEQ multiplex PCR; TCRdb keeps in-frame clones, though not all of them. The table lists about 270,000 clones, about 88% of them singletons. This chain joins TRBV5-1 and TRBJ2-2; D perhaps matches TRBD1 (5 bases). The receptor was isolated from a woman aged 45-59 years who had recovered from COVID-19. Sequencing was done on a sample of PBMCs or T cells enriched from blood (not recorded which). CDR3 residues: CANRLDTSTGELFF. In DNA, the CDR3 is TGCGCCAACAGATTGGACACATCCACCGGGGAGCTGTTTTTT.